This is a list of T cell receptor beta chains from one sample in a study of early T cells in non-severe SARS-CoV-2 infection. TCRdb analysed the 5' RACE reads with MiXCR anew, one entry per CDR3 protein. The sample includes 43,000 or so distinct CDR3 sequences, almost 7.5% of them seen just once. The sample taken for sequencing was whole blood. Receptor source: an adult who was a healthcare worker with PCR-confirmed SARS-CoV-2 infection or an uninfected control (not recorded which). Each CDR3 is given with its conserved first and last residue. The D gene is left open where the match is weak. Expanded clones get a size class; other rows say once, few or many, or leave the size out.

d_gene: -; j_gene: TRBJ1-2; abundance: -; v_gene: TRBV19; CDR3nt: TGTGCCAGTAGTATGAAGGCAGGGCATAACTATGGCTACACCTTC; CDR3aa: CASSMKAGHNYGYTF
d_gene: TRBD1; j_gene: TRBJ2-2; abundance: -; v_gene: TRBV10-3; CDR3nt: TGTGCCATCAGAGAGACAGGGATGAACACCGGGGAGCTGTTTTTT; CDR3aa: CAIRETGMNTGELFF
d_gene: -; j_gene: TRBJ2-7; abundance: many; v_gene: TRBV30; CDR3nt: TGTGCCTGGAGTACATCCCACGAGCAGTACTTC; CDR3aa: CAWSTSHEQYF
d_gene: -; j_gene: TRBJ2-4; abundance: few; v_gene: TRBV5-4; CDR3nt: TGTGCCAGCAGCTTGGAGAGCGCGGCAGAAAACATTCAGTACTTC; CDR3aa: CASSLESAAENIQYF
d_gene: TRBD2; j_gene: TRBJ2-5; abundance: many; v_gene: TRBV27; CDR3nt: TGTGCCAGCAGAGGGACTAGCGGGGGCATGTACCAAGAGACCCAGTACTTC; CDR3aa: CASRGTSGGMYQETQYF
d_gene: -; j_gene: TRBJ1-6; abundance: many; v_gene: TRBV28; CDR3nt: TGTGCCAGCAGTTTTTATAGGGGAGGTTCACCCCTCCACTTT; CDR3aa: CASSFYRGGSPLHF
d_gene: TRBD2; j_gene: TRBJ2-3; abundance: many; v_gene: TRBV6-1; CDR3nt: TGTGCCAGCAGCCGCCTGCTTAGCGGGGGGGCCGGAGATACGCAGTATTTT; CDR3aa: CASSRLLSGGAGDTQYF
d_gene: -; j_gene: TRBJ1-3; abundance: few; v_gene: TRBV28; CDR3nt: TGTGCCAGCAGTTCGTTGCTAAACACCATATATTTT; CDR3aa: CASSSLLNTIYF
d_gene: -; j_gene: TRBJ1-6; abundance: many; v_gene: TRBV6-5; CDR3nt: TGTGCCAGCAGTTACGGGGGGTTCAATAATTCACCCCTCCACTTT; CDR3aa: CASSYGGFNNSPLHF
d_gene: -; j_gene: TRBJ2-1; abundance: few; v_gene: TRBV11-2; CDR3nt: TGTGCCAGCAGCTTAGAACGGGGGATGTCCTACAATGAGCAGTTCTTC; CDR3aa: CASSLERGMSYNEQFF
d_gene: -; j_gene: TRBJ2-7; abundance: -; v_gene: TRBV7-8; CDR3nt: TGTGCCAGCAGGGCTTATCTGTCTGGCAGCTACGAGCAGTACTTC; CDR3aa: CASRAYLSGSYEQYF
d_gene: -; j_gene: TRBJ2-3; abundance: many; v_gene: TRBV4-3; CDR3nt: TGCGCCAGCAGCCAAGGAATCCTCGGGGCGGCAGATACGCAGTATTTT; CDR3aa: CASSQGILGAADTQYF
d_gene: TRBD1; j_gene: TRBJ1-2; abundance: many; v_gene: TRBV6-2/TRBV6-3; CDR3nt: TGTGCCAGCAGTATCCCGGACAGGGGGCTCGATGGCTACACCTTC; CDR3aa: CASSIPDRGLDGYTF
d_gene: -; j_gene: TRBJ2-7; abundance: many; v_gene: TRBV23-1; CDR3nt: TGCGCCAGCGATCACACAACAGGGCCTCCCCACGACTACGAGCAGTACTTC; CDR3aa: CASDHTTGPPHDYEQYF
d_gene: -; j_gene: TRBJ2-3; abundance: many; v_gene: TRBV28; CDR3nt: TGTGCCAGCAGTTTATGGCGGACAGCAGATACGCAGTATTTT; CDR3aa: CASSLWRTADTQYF
d_gene: -; j_gene: TRBJ2-3; abundance: -; v_gene: TRBV19; CDR3nt: TGTGCCAGTCCGGGACATAGGGATTCGAAATCCACAGATACGCAGTATTTT; CDR3aa: CASPGHRDSKSTDTQYF
d_gene: -; j_gene: TRBJ1-1; abundance: few; v_gene: TRBV4-3; CDR3nt: TGCGCCAGCAGCCGCAGGCAGGGAGAATCTGAAGCTTTCTTT; CDR3aa: CASSRRQGESEAFF
d_gene: -; j_gene: TRBJ2-4; abundance: few; v_gene: TRBV6-6; CDR3nt: TGTGCCAGCAGTTACGTAGTGTTGGGATGGGGCATTCAGTACTTC; CDR3aa: CASSYVVLGWGIQYF
d_gene: -; j_gene: TRBJ2-7; abundance: many; v_gene: TRBV29-1; CDR3nt: TGCAGCGCTGGGTCCGGGGTCGAGCAGTACTTC; CDR3aa: CSAGSGVEQYF
d_gene: -; j_gene: TRBJ1-1; abundance: -; v_gene: TRBV2; CDR3nt: TGTGCCAGCAGTTATATTAGAGGGGGATCGGGCACTGAAGCTTTCTTT; CDR3aa: CASSYIRGGSGTEAFF
d_gene: -; j_gene: TRBJ2-1; abundance: -; v_gene: TRBV6-6; CDR3nt: TGTGCCAGCAGTACCGGGCCTTTCAATGAGCAGTTCTTC; CDR3aa: CASSTGPFNEQFF
d_gene: -; j_gene: TRBJ2-4; abundance: many; v_gene: TRBV28; CDR3nt: TGTGCCAGCAGGGGCGGGGCCAAAAACATTCAGTACTTC; CDR3aa: CASRGGAKNIQYF
d_gene: -; j_gene: TRBJ2-3; abundance: few; v_gene: TRBV7-2; CDR3nt: TGTGCCAGCTCACTAGGCGCGGCAGATACGCAGTATTTT; CDR3aa: CASSLGAADTQYF
d_gene: TRBD1; j_gene: TRBJ1-3; abundance: few; v_gene: TRBV29-1; CDR3nt: TGCAGCGTACATCCAGGGGGCGCGGATGGAAACACCATATATTTT; CDR3aa: CSVHPGGADGNTIYF
d_gene: TRBD1; j_gene: TRBJ2-3; abundance: -; v_gene: TRBV7-2; CDR3nt: TGTGCCAGCAGCCTTCTGGGTCCGGGACAGGGGACAGATACGCAGTATTTT; CDR3aa: CASSLLGPGQGTDTQYF
d_gene: TRBD2; j_gene: TRBJ2-3; abundance: many; v_gene: TRBV20-1; CDR3nt: TGCAGTGCTAGCCAACTAGCGGGGGCCGATTTCACAGATACGCAGTATTTT; CDR3aa: CSASQLAGADFTDTQYF
d_gene: TRBD1; j_gene: TRBJ1-6; abundance: few; v_gene: TRBV19; CDR3nt: TGTGCCAGTAGTCCGCACCCCGGGACAGGCCCGAATTCACCCCTCCACTTT; CDR3aa: CASSPHPGTGPNSPLHF
d_gene: TRBD1; j_gene: TRBJ2-7; abundance: few; v_gene: TRBV28; CDR3nt: TGTGCCAGCCGGGACAGGGATCCTCAGTACTTC; CDR3aa: CASRDRDPQYF